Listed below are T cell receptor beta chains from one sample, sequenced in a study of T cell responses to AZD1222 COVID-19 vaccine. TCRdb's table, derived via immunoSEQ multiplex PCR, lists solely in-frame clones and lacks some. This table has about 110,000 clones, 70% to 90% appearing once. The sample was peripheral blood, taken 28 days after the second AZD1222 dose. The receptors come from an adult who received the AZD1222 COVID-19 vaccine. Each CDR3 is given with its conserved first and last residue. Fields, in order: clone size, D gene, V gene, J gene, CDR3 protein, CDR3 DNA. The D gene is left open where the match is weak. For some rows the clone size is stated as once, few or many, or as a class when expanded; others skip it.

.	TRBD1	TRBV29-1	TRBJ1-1	CSVRGQGAEAFF	TGCAGCGTCAGGGGACAGGGCGCTGAAGCTTTCTTT
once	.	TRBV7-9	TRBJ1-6	CASSLNGISPLHF	TGTGCCAGCAGCTTAAATGGGATTTCACCCCTCCACTTT
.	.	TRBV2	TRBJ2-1	CASSAPGPYNEQFF	TGTGCCAGCAGTGCACCCGGCCCATACAATGAGCAGTTCTTC
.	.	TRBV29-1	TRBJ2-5	CSVEMGQETQYF	TGCAGCGTTGAAATGGGACAAGAGACCCAGTACTTC
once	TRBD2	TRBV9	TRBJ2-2	CASSFRLAGAGELFF	TGTGCCAGCAGCTTCAGACTAGCGGGAGCCGGGGAGCTGTTTTTT
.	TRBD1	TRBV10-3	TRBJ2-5	CAISPGTGQQRTQYF	TGTGCCATCAGTCCCGGGACAGGTCAACAACGGACCCAGTACTTC
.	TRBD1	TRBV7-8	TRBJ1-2	CASSSTGTVQGYTF	TGTGCCAGCAGCTCTACCGGGACAGTGCAGGGCTACACCTTC
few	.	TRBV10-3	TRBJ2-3	CAISVDNPQDTQYF	TGTGCCATCAGTGTCGACAACCCACAGGATACGCAGTATTTT
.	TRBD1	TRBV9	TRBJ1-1	CASSVGPGGTEAFF	TGTGCCAGCAGCGTAGGCCCAGGGGGAACTGAAGCTTTCTTT
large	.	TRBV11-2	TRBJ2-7	CASSLSFPSRGYEQYF	TGTGCCAGCAGCTTAAGTTTCCCGTCAAGGGGCTACGAGCAGTACTTC
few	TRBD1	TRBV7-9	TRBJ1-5	CASSQVTGQGEYQPQHF	TGTGCCAGCAGCCAAGTAACCGGACAGGGAGAGTATCAGCCCCAGCATTTT
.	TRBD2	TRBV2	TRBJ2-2	CASKREVGELFF	TGTGCCAGCAAGCGGGAGGTCGGGGAGCTGTTTTTT
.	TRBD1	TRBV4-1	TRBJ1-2	CASSQGQGSYGYTF	TGCGCCAGCAGCCAAGGACAGGGGTCTTACGGCTACACCTTC
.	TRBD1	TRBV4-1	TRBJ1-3	CASSQGDRGSRNTIYF	TGCGCCAGCAGCCAGGGAGACAGGGGATCTAGGAACACCATATATTTT
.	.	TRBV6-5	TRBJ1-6	CASRTANSPLHF	TGTGCCAGCAGGACAGCCAATTCACCCCTCCACTTT
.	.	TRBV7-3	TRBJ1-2	CASSQGHLNYGYTF	TGTGCCAGCAGCCAAGGACATCTTAACTATGGCTACACCTTC
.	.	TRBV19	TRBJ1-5	CASSIDGSEPYQPQHF	TGTGCCAGTAGTATAGATGGCTCAGAACCTTATCAGCCCCAGCATTTT
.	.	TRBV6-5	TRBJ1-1	CASSPTRGTEAFF	TGTGCCAGCAGTCCCACGCGGGGGACTGAAGCTTTCTTT
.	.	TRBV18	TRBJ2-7	CASSPLGSASYEQYF	TGTGCCAGCTCACCATTAGGTAGCGCCTCCTACGAGCAGTACTTC
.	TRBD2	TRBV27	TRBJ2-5	CASSFYLAGKETQYF	TGTGCCAGCAGTTTCTACCTAGCGGGGAAAGAGACCCAGTACTTC
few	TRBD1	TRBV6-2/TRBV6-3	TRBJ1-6	CASSYRRQGNSPLHF	TGTGCCAGCAGTTACAGGCGACAGGGCAATTCACCCCTCCACTTT
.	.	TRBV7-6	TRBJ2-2	CASSQRTSTETGELFF	TGTGCCAGCAGCCAGCGGACGTCGACGGAAACCGGGGAGCTGTTTTTT
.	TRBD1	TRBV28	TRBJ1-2	CASSTGQGHYGYTF	TGTGCCAGCAGTACCGGACAGGGGCACTATGGCTACACCTTC
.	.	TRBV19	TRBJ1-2	CASRSLPNF	TGTGCCAGTAGATCATTACCCAACTTC
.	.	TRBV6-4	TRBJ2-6	CASSDPWGTPLSGANVLTF	TGTGCCAGCAGTGACCCCTGGGGGACGCCTCTCTCTGGGGCCAACGTCCTGACTTTC
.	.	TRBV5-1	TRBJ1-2	CASSLAGGQDGYTF	TGCGCCAGCAGCTTGGCTGGGGGTCAGGATGGCTACACCTTC
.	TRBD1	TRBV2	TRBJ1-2	CASRHGQGLSGYTF	TGTGCCAGCAGACACGGACAGGGATTGTCTGGCTACACCTTC
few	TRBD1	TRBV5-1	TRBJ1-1	CASSLTQGAQSEAFF	TGCGCCAGCAGCTTGACCCAGGGGGCGCAGAGTGAAGCTTTCTTT
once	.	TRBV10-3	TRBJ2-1	CAISGRNEQFF	TGTGCCATCAGTGGGAGAAATGAGCAGTTCTTC
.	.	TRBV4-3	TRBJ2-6	CASSQEWISGANVLTF	TGCGCCAGCAGCCAAGAGTGGATCTCTGGGGCCAACGTCCTGACTTTC
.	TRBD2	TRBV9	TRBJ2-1	CASSPHPSGRREYNEQFF	TGTGCCAGCAGCCCCCACCCTAGCGGGAGGAGGGAATACAATGAGCAGTTCTTC
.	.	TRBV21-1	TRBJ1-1	CASSKVRDRALRAEAFF	TGTGCCAGCAGCAAAGTCCGGGACAGGGCCCTGAGGGCTGAAGCTTTCTTT
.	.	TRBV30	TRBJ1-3	CAWAQGSSGNTIYF	TGTGCCTGGGCACAGGGATCCTCTGGAAACACCATATATTTT
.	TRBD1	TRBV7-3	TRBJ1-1	CASSLVGTANTEAFF	TGTGCCAGCAGCTTAGTCGGGACAGCGAACACTGAAGCTTTCTTT
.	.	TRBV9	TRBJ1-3	CASSDPGNTIYF	TGTGCCAGCAGCGACCCTGGAAACACCATATATTTT
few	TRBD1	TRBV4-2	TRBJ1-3	CASSQEFKAKGQISSGNTIYF	TGTGCCAGCAGCCAGGAATTCAAAGCTAAGGGACAGATCTCATCTGGAAACACCATATATTTT
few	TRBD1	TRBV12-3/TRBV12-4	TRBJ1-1	CASRGQLNTEAFF	TGTGCCAGCAGGGGACAGTTGAACACTGAAGCTTTCTTT